The entry that follows covers one T cell receptor beta chain sequence. This specimen comes from a study of blood T cell repertoires in COVID-19. Per the study methods: Amplifying reference gene primers gave estimates of nucleated cell counts. Data came from immunoSEQ multiplex PCR; TCRdb stores just in-frame clones and leaves some out. The V and J calls and clone size are taken from that table; D and trimming were inferred from the DNA. The profile covers 250,000 or so clones, with about four fifths appearing a single time and roughly 10% taken by the ten largest. The CDR3 runs to 16 residues. CDR1 KGHSH and CDR2 LQKENI come from the germline V gene. The V and J ends lost 3 bases and 0 bases respectively, with 12 bases between them.

Sequenced material: peripheral blood. This TCR derives from a man at least 80 years old with acute or convalescent COVID-19. The chain is built from TRBV18 and TRBJ2-1; D remains unclear. The CDR3: CASSPLPPSSYNEQFF. The DNA for the CDR3 is TGTGCCAGCTCACCGCTGCCACCCAGCTCCTACAATGAGCAGTTCTTC. The entire variable domain, with the rest obtained from reference TRBV18 and TRBJ2-1, is as follows: NAGVMQNPRHLVRRRGQEARLRCSPMKGHSHVYWYRQLPEEGLKFMVYLQKENIIDESGMPKERFSAEFPKEGPSILRIQQVVRGDSAAYFCASSPLPPSSYNEQFFGPGTRLTVL.